The rows below give T cell receptor beta chains drawn from one sample of a study of blood T cell repertoires in COVID-19. Data came from immunoSEQ multiplex PCR; TCRdb stores just in-frame clones and leaves some out. The sample has 150,000 to 200,000 clones, 80% to 90% seen once. The source material was peripheral blood. Receptors were obtained from a man aged 45-65 years with active or convalescent COVID-19. The CDR3 runs from the conserved cysteine through the conserved F or W. The D gene is left open where the match is weak. Expanded clones get a size class; other rows say once, few or many, or leave the size out.

CDR3 protein	CDR3 DNA	J gene	V gene	clone size	D gene
CASSGTDPNTGELFF	TGTGCCAGCAGTGGTACAGACCCGAACACCGGGGAGCTGTTTTTT	TRBJ2-2	TRBV25-1	-	-
CASSQDLGGFEQYF	TGCGCCAGCAGCCAAGATTTGGGGGGTTTCGAGCAGTACTTC	TRBJ2-7	TRBV4-1	-	-
CASSPKSGSEQFF	TGTGCCAGCAGCCCCAAAAGCGGAAGTGAGCAGTTCTTC	TRBJ2-1	TRBV7-9	-	-
CATSRETSGRYNEQFF	TGTGCCACCAGCAGGGAGACTAGCGGAAGGTACAATGAGCAGTTCTTC	TRBJ2-1	TRBV15	-	TRBD2
CASSLAGGNTGELFF	TGCGCCAGCAGCTTGGCGGGAGGGAACACCGGGGAGCTGTTTTTT	TRBJ2-2	TRBV5-1	-	TRBD2
CASSLLARADTQYF	TGTGCCAGCAGTTTACTAGCTCGTGCGGATACGCAGTATTTT	TRBJ2-3	TRBV27	-	-
CASKLDRSGNTIYF	TGTGCCAGCAAACTGGACAGATCTGGAAACACCATATATTTT	TRBJ1-3	TRBV19	-	-
CASSLTYRATGNTIYF	TGTGCCAGCAGTTTAACGTACAGGGCCACTGGAAACACCATATATTTT	TRBJ1-3	TRBV28	-	-
CASSLGTGPYEQYF	TGCGCCAGCAGCTTGGGTACAGGCCCCTACGAGCAGTACTTC	TRBJ2-7	TRBV5-1	-	-
CASSQFLNEKLFF	TGTGCCAGCAGCCAATTTCTTAATGAAAAACTGTTTTTT	TRBJ1-4	TRBV14	-	-
CASSQAGQARYEQYF	TGTGCCAGCAGCCAAGCGGGACAGGCACGTTACGAGCAGTACTTC	TRBJ2-7	TRBV3-1/TRBV3-2	-	TRBD1
CASISRQGWNTEAFF	TGTGCCAGCATCTCAAGACAGGGATGGAACACTGAAGCTTTCTTT	TRBJ1-1	TRBV28	-	TRBD1
CASKKTSQDVYGYTF	TGTGCCAGCAAAAAAACTAGCCAGGACGTTTATGGCTACACCTTC	TRBJ1-2	TRBV6-5	-	-
CASSLAANSHEQYF	TGTGCCAGCAGCTTAGCGGCCAACAGCCACGAGCAGTACTTC	TRBJ2-7	TRBV7-2	once	-
CASSSTESGNTIYF	TGTGCCAGCAGCTCGACAGAATCTGGAAACACCATATATTTT	TRBJ1-3	TRBV7-6	-	-
CASSLSGGGEKLFF	TGTGCCAGCAGTTTATCGGGGGGGGGTGAAAAACTGTTTTTT	TRBJ1-4	TRBV6-5	-	-
CASSQVRMTGSLETQYF	TGTGCCAGCAGCCAAGTAAGGATGACAGGGTCTTTAGAGACCCAGTACTTC	TRBJ2-5	TRBV14	once	TRBD1
CASSESGQAGYTF	TGCGCCAGCAGTGAGTCGGGACAGGCTGGCTACACCTTC	TRBJ1-2	TRBV10-2	-	TRBD1
CASKQSNAYNEQFF	TGTGCCAGTAAACAAAGTAACGCCTACAATGAGCAGTTCTTC	TRBJ2-1	TRBV7-9	-	-
CASSIEGTQNSPLHF	TGTGCCAGTAGTATAGAGGGGACACAGAATTCACCCCTCCACTTT	TRBJ1-6	TRBV19	-	-
CASKARVVADTQYF	TGTGCCAGCAAGGCCAGGGTGGTAGCAGATACGCAGTATTTT	TRBJ2-3	TRBV2	once	-
CASSQGVGTDYEQYF	TGTGCCAGCAGCCAAGGGGTGGGGACAGATTACGAGCAGTACTTC	TRBJ2-7	TRBV14	-	TRBD1
CASSIQGQGALDTQYF	TGTGCCAGCAGCATTCAGGGACAGGGGGCTTTAGATACGCAGTATTTT	TRBJ2-3	TRBV7-6	-	TRBD1
CASIPYGTAKNTIYF	TGTGCCAGCATCCCCTACGGGACAGCCAAAAACACCATATATTTT	TRBJ1-3	TRBV6-4	-	TRBD1
CASSMTDTGNTIYF	TGCGCCAGCAGCATGACAGACACTGGAAACACCATATATTTT	TRBJ1-3	TRBV5-1	-	-
CASSHNRGGTEAFF	TGTGCCAGCAGTCACAACAGGGGTGGCACTGAAGCTTTCTTT	TRBJ1-1	TRBV6-6	-	TRBD1
CAIGIRGATEAFF	TGTGCCATCGGAATCAGGGGGGCCACTGAAGCTTTCTTT	TRBJ1-1	TRBV10-3	-	TRBD1
CASSLVNQPQHF	TGTGCCAGCAGCTTGGTAAATCAGCCCCAGCATTTT	TRBJ1-5	TRBV5-6	once	-
CSATAGGSDSNQPQHF	TGCAGCGCCACCGCAGGGGGCTCGGACAGCAATCAGCCCCAGCATTTT	TRBJ1-5	TRBV29-1	-	TRBD1
CASGARPTYEQYF	TGTGCCAGCGGAGCGAGGCCCACCTACGAGCAGTACTTC	TRBJ2-7	TRBV3-1/TRBV3-2	-	-
CASSLNQVTEAFF	TGTGCCAGCAGCTTAAATCAGGTGACTGAAGCTTTCTTT	TRBJ1-1	TRBV7-9	-	-
CASSQVAGGAEQYF	TGTGCCAGCAGCCAAGTAGCGGGGGGCGCGGAGCAGTACTTC	TRBJ2-7	TRBV3-1/TRBV3-2	-	TRBD2
CASRELAGGKNEQFF	TGTGCCAGCAGGGAGTTAGCGGGGGGAAAGAATGAGCAGTTCTTC	TRBJ2-1	TRBV11-2	-	TRBD2
CASSFGRENEKLFF	TGTGCCAGCAGTTTTGGACGGGAAAACGAAAAACTGTTTTTT	TRBJ1-4	TRBV2	-	-
CASSQDRGLKQMNTEAFF	TGCGCCAGCAGCCAAGACAGGGGCTTGAAACAAATGAACACTGAAGCTTTCTTT	TRBJ1-1	TRBV4-1	-	-
CASSTMRGGLGGELFF	TGTGCCAGCAGCACGATGCGGGGGGGCCTCGGCGGGGAGCTGTTTTTT	TRBJ2-2	TRBV6-2/TRBV6-3	-	TRBD2
CASSISAGTVRTLHF	TGTGCCAGTAGTATATCAGCCGGGACAGTTAGGACCCTCCACTTT	TRBJ1-6	TRBV19	-	TRBD1
CASSSTGGLAEAFF	TGTGCCAGCAGCTCGACAGGGGGATTGGCTGAAGCTTTCTTT	TRBJ1-1	TRBV7-3	-	TRBD1
CASSRQISNQPQHF	TGTGCCAGTAGTAGACAGATTAGCAATCAGCCCCAGCATTTT	TRBJ1-5	TRBV19	-	-
CASRPGTGYSYGYTF	TGTGCCTCCCGGCCAGGGACAGGGTACAGCTATGGCTACACCTTC	TRBJ1-2	TRBV28	-	TRBD1
CASSTGTGFFQPQHF	TGTGCCAGTAGTACCGGGACAGGTTTTTTTCAGCCCCAGCATTTT	TRBJ1-5	TRBV19	many	TRBD1
CASSSLGGDRVVGSPLHF	TGTGCCAGCAGCTCCCTCGGGGGGGACAGGGTGGTTGGTTCACCCCTCCACTTT	TRBJ1-6	TRBV11-3	-	TRBD1
CASSEAGTQAYEQYF	TGCGCCAGCAGTGAGGCAGGAACCCAAGCCTACGAGCAGTACTTC	TRBJ2-7	TRBV10-1	-	-
CASSIETGNTEAFF	TGTGCCAGTAGTATTGAAACAGGAAACACTGAAGCTTTCTTT	TRBJ1-1	TRBV19	-	-
CASSPPYNSQETQYF	TGTGCCAGCTCACCACCCTATAACAGCCAAGAGACCCAGTACTTC	TRBJ2-5	TRBV18	-	-
CAVLRTGGTGELFF	TGTGCCGTACTACGGACAGGGGGTACCGGGGAGCTGTTTTTT	TRBJ2-2	TRBV7-3	-	TRBD1
CASMRTGFHYGYTF	TGTGCCAGTATGCGGACAGGGTTCCACTATGGCTACACCTTC	TRBJ1-2	TRBV19	-	TRBD1
CASSPQPISGNTIYF	TGTGCCAGTAGCCCACAGCCGATCTCTGGAAACACCATATATTTT	TRBJ1-3	TRBV19	-	-
CAISELGGGNTEAFF	TGTGCCATCAGTGAGCTAGGCGGAGGGAACACTGAAGCTTTCTTT	TRBJ1-1	TRBV10-3	-	-
CASSESFKNTEAFF	TGTGCCAGCAGTGAGAGTTTTAAGAACACTGAAGCTTTCTTT	TRBJ1-1	TRBV2	-	-
CASSLGGYEELFF	TGTGCCAGCAGCTTGGGAGGGTATGAGGAGCTGTTTTTT	TRBJ2-2	TRBV5-4	-	-
CASQRVPSGGNTGELFF	TGTGCCAGCCAGCGGGTACCTAGCGGGGGGAACACCGGGGAGCTGTTTTTT	TRBJ2-2	TRBV11-2	-	TRBD2
CASSQQQGLEAFF	TGTGCCAGCAGCCAACAACAGGGATTAGAAGCTTTCTTT	TRBJ1-1	TRBV7-6	-	-